This T cell receptor beta chain derives from a study of shared clonotypes between healthy human individuals. Study at large: Each donor had three CD4 naive, three CD4 memory, two CD8 naive and one CD8 memory plate. Broader study findings: Only blood was sampled; tissue repertoires likely differ.

CDR3 length: 12 amino acids. CDR1 is MDHEN and CDR2 is SYDVKM in the germline V gene. Trimming removed 11 bases from V and 0 bases from J, with 9 bases in between. Every subset had its genomic DNA shared out evenly among several immunoSEQ plates. Original data processing: Filtering differed because ImmunoSEQ produced junction-only sequences that carried no quality scores. Profiling relied on immunoSEQ multiplex PCR, and the TCRdb table lists in-frame clones only, not all of them. Clone size and V and J calls were adopted from that table, with D and trimming inferred from the DNA. The sample lists 2 million to 2.5 million clones, more than 90% occurring once. A remark on this clone: Its target is unknown.

Sequenced input: naive CD4+ T cells sorted from blood. This sample's subset: CD45RA+ positively selected. The TCR comes from a man aged 18 to 30 in good health. V gene TRBV28 combines with J gene TRBJ2-3; D remains unclear. In DNA, the CDR3 is TGTGCCTCCTGGGGTAGCACAGATACGCAGTATTTT. It codes for CASWGSTDTQYF.